Below, 26 T cell receptor beta chains from the same sample are listed, as sequenced in a study of cytomegalovirus exposure and HLA in healthy donors. Both 60 Vbeta primers and 13 Jbeta primers went into the PCR. TCRdb's table, derived via immunoSEQ multiplex PCR, lists solely in-frame clones and lacks some. The sample lists roughly 130,000 clones, under 85% occurring once. Sequencing was carried out using PBMCs. The receptor source for this set is a man aged 18 to 29 in good health and CMV-seronegative.

This chain connects TRBV7-6 to TRBJ2-3; tentative D call: TRBD1 (6 bases). The germline gives CDR1 SGHVS, CDR2 FNYEAQ. The CDR3 totals 15 residues. V was clipped by 5 bases and J by 2 bases, with 14 bases between them. The CDR3 region has the DNA TGTGCCAGCAGCCGTAGGACAGACCTCACAGATACGCAGTATTTT. Encoded protein: CASSRRTDLTDTQYF.

The chain has TRBV13 and TRBJ2-3; 11 bases match TRBD2. Germline CDR1 and CDR2: PRHDT and FYEKMQ (reference sequence). The ends lost 0 bases at V and 5 bases at J; junction bases unmatched: 4. The CDR3 has 16 residues. CDR3 residues: CASSLGTSGVKDTQYF. The CDR3 nucleotides read TGTGCCAGCAGCTTAGGGACTAGCGGGGTTAAAGATACGCAGTATTTT.

The chain carries TRBV21-1 and TRBJ1-4; TRBD1, the table's D call, lacks a check against the DNA. TRBV21-1 is a recognized pseudogene. The CDR3 spans 14 residues. CDR3 residues: CASSLWDIWEKLFF. The CDR3 DNA sequence: TGTGCCAGCAGCCTCTGGGACATATGGGAAAAACTGTTTTTT.

This chain joins TRBV19 and TRBJ1-1, with 7 positions matching TRBD1. Germline CDR1 LNHDA, CDR2 SQIVND (reference sequence). V dropped 5 bases and J dropped 3; count of bases not matched to a gene: 9. The CDR3 has 15 amino acids. CDR3 DNA sequence: TGTGCCAGTAGTCCAGACCTAACAGGGGACACTGAAGCTTTCTTT. Translating gives CASSPDLTGDTEAFF.

Only one count was recorded for this clone. The V and J genes are TRBV10-3 and TRBJ1-3; perhaps TRBD1 as D (6 bases). CDR1 and CDR2 (germline): ENHRY, SYGVKD. This CDR3 is 15 amino acids long. With 4 bases removed from V and 0 bases from J, the gap between germline ends came to 10 bases. The CDR3, as DNA: TGTGCCATCAGTGGCCGGGACACCTCTGGAAACACCATATATTTT. This translates into CAISGRDTSGNTIYF.

The chain links TRBV6-6 to TRBJ1-1; 7 bases line up with TRBD1. Germline CDR1 reads MNHNY; CDR2 reads SVGAGI (reference sequence). This CDR3 has 14 residues. V gave up 6 bases and J gave up 5 bases; unmatched junction bases: 9. DNA for the CDR3: TGTGCCAGCAGCCCGGGACAGTCTAGGACTGAAGCTTTCTTT. Amino acids: CASSPGQSRTEAFF.

This rearrangement joins TRBV7-2 to TRBJ2-7; TRBD1 matches at 9 bases. There are 14 residues in the CDR3. Germline CDR1 reads SGHTA; CDR2 reads FQGNSA. V trimming: 1 base; J trimming: 3 bases; junction bases outside the gene matches: 1. The CDR3: CASSLDRGLYEQYF. CDR3 in DNA: TGTGCCAGCAGCTTAGACAGGGGGCTCTACGAGCAGTACTTC.

This chain connects TRBV30 to TRBJ1-1, with a weak D call TRBD1 (5 bases). The germline V gene has CDR1 GTSNPN and CDR2 SVGIG (reference sequence). The CDR3 spans 15 residues. Deletions cut 0 bases from V and 4 bases from J, with 15 bases between. CDR3 nucleotides: TGTGCCTGGAGTGTGCTGACCCTTAGGGGCACTGAAGCTTTCTTT. Translating gives CAWSVLTLRGTEAFF.

The chain has TRBV5-1 and TRBJ1-3, with D perhaps matching TRBD1 (6 bases). The CDR3 extends over 14 amino acids. From germline, CDR1 is SGHRS and CDR2 YFSETQ. V shed 4 bases and J shed 1 base, with 9 bases lying between them. The CDR3 region is CASSMGASGNTIYF. The CDR3 nucleotides read TGCGCCAGCAGCATGGGGGCGTCTGGAAACACCATATATTTT.

This chain links TRBV19 with TRBJ2-6; 7 bases line up with TRBD1. Germline lookup yields CDR1 LNHDA and CDR2 SQIVND (reference sequence). CDR3 size: 14 residues. V was pared by 10 bases and J by 4 bases, with 7 bases of the junction left unmatched. CDR3 region: CATYTGAGANVLTF. DNA for the CDR3: TGTGCCACCTATACAGGGGCCGGGGCCAACGTCCTGACTTTC.

V is TRBV15 and J is TRBJ2-5; D is ambiguous. The CDR3 is 11 residues long. Trimming took 3 bases from V and 5 from J, leaving 4 bases between them. Germline CDR1 reads LNHNV; CDR2 reads YYDKDF (reference sequence). CDR3 in amino acids: CATSSLETQYF. For the CDR3, the DNA is TGTGCCACCAGCAGCTTGGAGACCCAGTACTTC.

The rearrangement uses TRBV19 and TRBJ2-1, with 8 positions matching TRBD1. V shed 0 bases, J shed 8 bases, and the junction held 6 bases outside the gene matches. CDR1 is LNHDA, CDR2 SQIVND, per germline (reference sequence). The CDR3 runs to 15 residues. In nucleotides, the CDR3 is TGTGCCAGTAGTATAGATCAGGCAGGGGGCTATGAGCAGTTCTTC. The encoded protein is CASSIDQAGGYEQFF.

In its sample, this clone was seen once. The chain uses TRBV5-1 and TRBJ2-7; 7 bases agree with TRBD1. CDR1 and CDR2 from the germline V gene are SGHRS and YFSETQ. J was trimmed by 3 bases and V by 5 bases; bases with no gene match: 11. The CDR3 totals 15 residues. The CDR3 bases are TGCGCCAGCAGTGAGGTAGGGACAGCAATCTACGAGCAGTACTTC. Its translation: CASSEVGTAIYEQYF.

This clone has just a few counts. V is TRBV2 and J is TRBJ1-1; 8 bases are a match to TRBD1. The J segment lost 5 bases and the V segment lost 2 bases, leaving 10 bases of the junction unmatched. Germline CDR1 and CDR2: SNHLY and FYNNEI. The CDR3 has 16 amino acids. This CDR3 reads CASSEKWTGLGTEAFF. The CDR3 DNA reads as TGTGCCAGCAGTGAAAAATGGACAGGGCTGGGGACTGAAGCTTTCTTT.

The CDR3 nucleotides read TGCGCCAGCAGCCATCTACAGGGGGACTATGGCTACACCTTC. This codes for CASSHLQGDYGYTF. V is TRBV4-1 and J is TRBJ1-2; TRBD1 aligns across 8 bases. The CDR3 has 14 residues. CDR1 is MGHRA and CDR2 is YSYEKL in the germline V gene. Germline trimming cut 3 bases from V and 3 bases from J; bases unmatched to any gene: 3.

The chain recombines TRBV28 with TRBJ2-7; 7 nucleotides match TRBD2. Trimming took 10 bases from V and 7 from J; bases not matched to a gene: 10. This CDR3 comprises 12 residues. Germline assignment: CDR1 MDHEN and CDR2 SYDVKM. Here the CDR3 reads CATTRRGGEQYF. The DNA of the CDR3 is TGTGCCACCACGCGACGCGGGGGAGAGCAGTACTTC.

The rearrangement links TRBV7-2 to TRBJ1-2; D uncertain. Germline lookup yields CDR1 SGHTA and CDR2 FQGNSA. This CDR3 spans 12 amino acids. The V end was cut by 3 bases, the J end by 4 bases, with 6 bases between. The CDR3 DNA reads as TGTGCCAGCAGCTTCGGGGTCTATGGCTACACCTTC. This codes for CASSFGVYGYTF.

The sample holds one count of this clone. The V and J genes are TRBV2 and TRBJ1-5; D might be TRBD1 (6 bases). The CDR3 contains 14 residues. V lost 1 base to trimming and J lost 4 bases, with 8 bases between them. Germline values: CDR1 SNHLY, CDR2 FYNNEI. CDR3 region: CASSEGDINQPQHF. The CDR3 coding sequence is TGTGCCAGCAGTGAAGGGGACATAAATCAGCCCCAGCATTTT.

This clone was recorded a few times. The chain has TRBV5-4 and TRBJ1-1; D gene ambiguous. V was clipped by 4 bases and J by 1 base, with 5 bases between them. This CDR3 spans 12 amino acids. Germline-derived CDR1 and CDR2 are SGHNT and YYREEE (reference sequence). Written as DNA, the CDR3 is TGTGCCAGCAGCCACAAGAACACTGAAGCTTTCTTT. Protein product: CASSHKNTEAFF.

This chain links TRBV4-3 with TRBJ1-1, with a possible D match to TRBD1 (5 bases). The CDR3 loop spans 14 amino acids. V shed 0 bases and J shed 6 bases, with 11 bases lying between them. Looked up from germline, CDR1 is LGHNA and CDR2 is YSLEER. This chain's CDR3 is CASSQDLGGAEAFF. The CDR3 DNA reads TGCGCCAGCAGCCAAGATCTCGGGGGGGCTGAAGCTTTCTTT.

The V gene is TRBV4-3, the J gene TRBJ2-7; no clear D. Deletions cut 0 bases from V and 0 bases from J, with 12 bases between. This CDR3 comprises 16 residues. Per germline, CDR1 LGHNA and CDR2 YSLEER. The CDR3 is CASSQDRFGNSYEQYF. In DNA form, the CDR3 reads TGCGCCAGCAGCCAAGATCGATTTGGCAACTCCTACGAGCAGTACTTC.

The rearrangement uses TRBV9 and TRBJ2-1; 9 nucleotides agree with TRBD1. Germline assignment: CDR1 SGDLS and CDR2 YYNGEE. This CDR3 comprises 16 residues. J gave up 6 bases and V 0 bases, and 7 bases lay outside the gene matches. The chain's CDR3 is CASSVAFGQGINEQFF. The CDR3 region has the DNA TGTGCCAGCAGCGTAGCTTTCGGACAGGGGATCAATGAGCAGTTCTTC.

In DNA form, the CDR3 reads TGTGCCAGCAGCCCCCACCCGGCGGCCGGGGAGCTGTTTTTT. Translation: CASSPHPAAGELFF. This chain connects TRBV5-5 to TRBJ2-2, with D unclear. The V gene's germline CDR1 is SGHKS and CDR2 YYEKEE (reference sequence). V dropped 4 bases and J dropped 6 bases, with 13 bases sitting between them. The CDR3 contains 14 residues.

This chain links TRBV6-1 with TRBJ1-4, with no clear D. The germline V gene encodes CDR1 MNHNS and CDR2 SASEGT. Trimming stripped 3 bases from V and 2 bases from J, with 10 bases between. The CDR3 consists of 15 residues. CDR3: CASSDLKETNEKLFF. Here the CDR3 DNA reads TGTGCCAGCAGTGATCTGAAAGAGACTAATGAAAAACTGTTTTTT.

The table lists this clone with a count of one. The chain employs TRBV19 and TRBJ1-6, with TRBD1 as a possible D gene (5 bases). Trimming stripped 6 bases from V and 10 bases from J, with 19 bases between. The CDR3 sequence is 15 residues long. Germline V CDR1 and CDR2: LNHDA, SQIVND (reference sequence). In DNA form, the CDR3 reads TGTGCCAGTAGAGATGGGGCCCTTCTGCGATCACCCCTCCACTTT. It is translated as CASRDGALLRSPLHF.

This rearrangement joins TRBV19 to TRBJ1-1, with 12 bases fitting TRBD1. CDR3 size: 14 residues. The germline gives CDR1 LNHDA, CDR2 SQIVND (reference sequence). V was clipped by 6 bases and J by 6 bases; unmatched bases: 5. As DNA, the CDR3 is TGTGCCAGTAGGGGACAGGGGGCTGGCGCTGAAGCTTTCTTT. It codes for CASRGQGAGAEAFF.